A single sample is the source of the 14 T cell receptor beta chains below, sequenced in a study of shared clonotypes between healthy human individuals (dated by TCRdb to 2020 to 2022). The protocol used for the library was the immunoSEQ multiplex PCR assay. The clones in this table, taken by TCRdb from immuneACCESS, are in-frame only. Not every clone is retained; where verified, under half of the shortfall comes from an unresolved V gene, and the cause of the rest is unknown. In this sample the table shows over 2 million clones, 85% to 95% of which occur a single time. Together, the top ten hold 0.13% of the sample. The sequenced material came from naive CD4+ T cells sorted from blood. The cell subset or site label corresponds to: CD45RA+ positively selected. Every receptor here comes from a man younger than 35 in good health.

Notes on this clone: At the DNA level, this CDR3 is encoded by other sequences in the same sample as well. The J gene is TRBJ1-5, the V gene TRBV2, with D maybe TRBD1 (5 bases). Trimming stripped 3 bases from V and 2 bases from J, with 11 bases between. Germline values: CDR1 SNHLY, CDR2 FYNNEI. The CDR3 totals 15 residues. Here the CDR3 reads CASSDRVAGNQPQHF. CDR3 nucleotides: TGTGCCAGCAGTGACAGGGTGGCGGGCAATCAGCCCCAGCATTTT.

This clone was observed a single time. Other DNA variants within this sample encode the same CDR3. CDR3 in amino acids: CASSAGTVYNEQFF. The DNA for the CDR3 is TGTGCCAGCAGTGCCGGGACAGTCTACAATGAGCAGTTCTTC. The V gene is TRBV6-1, the J gene TRBJ2-1; 7 nucleotides align to TRBD1. Trimming took 4 bases from V and 3 from J; bases not matched to a gene: 3. Germline CDR1 and CDR2: MNHNS and SASEGT. The CDR3 runs 14 residues.

The chain recombines TRBV29-1 with TRBJ1-2; 7 nucleotides agree with TRBD1. The CDR3 has 15 residues. The germline V gene encodes CDR1 SQVTM and CDR2 ANQGSEA. The V and J ends lost 2 bases and 0 bases, in that order; junction bases with no gene match: 6. CDR3 protein: CSVESPDRPNYGYTF. The CDR3 DNA sequence: TGCAGCGTTGAATCACCGGACAGGCCTAACTATGGCTACACCTTC.

J is TRBJ1-5 and V is TRBV30, with D hard to call. CDR1 is GTSNPN, CDR2 SVGIG, per germline (reference sequence). Trimming shortened V by 6 bases and J by 4 bases, and 13 bases separated the two germline ends. The CDR3 has 13 amino acids. Here the CDR3 DNA reads TGTGCCTGCTCGGGAAGCAGGAATCAGCCCCAGCATTTT. Protein: CACSGSRNQPQHF.

In this sample, this clone turned up once. The rearrangement links TRBV10-2 to TRBJ1-2; no clear D gene. The CDR3 has 14 residues. Germline-derived CDR1 and CDR2 are WSHSY and SAAADI. Trimming took 0 bases from V and 4 from J, leaving 9 bases between them. The CDR3 is CASSESTDIYGYTF. The CDR3 nucleotides read TGCGCCAGCAGTGAGTCGACGGATATCTATGGCTACACCTTC.

The V gene is TRBV27, the J gene TRBJ2-5; TRBD2 aligns across 7 bases. The CDR3 spans 15 residues. Trimming cost V 1 base and J 5 bases; bases outside gene matches: 7. Per the germline V gene, CDR1 is MNHEY and CDR2 is SMNVEV (reference sequence). The CDR3 DNA is TGTGCCAGCAGTTTATTAGTGGGGGGGAGGGAGACCCAGTACTTC. Its protein is CASSLLVGGRETQYF.

The CDR3 DNA follows: TGTGCCAGCAGGCCTAATCAGGTCTATGGCTACACCTTC. It is translated as CASRPNQVYGYTF. The chain joins TRBV28 to TRBJ1-2; D is undetermined. This CDR3 contains 13 residues. The ends were cut back, 6 bases at V and 4 bases at J, with 12 bases in the middle. Germline values: CDR1 MDHEN, CDR2 SYDVKM.

A note on this clone: The junction shows a germline mismatch at one end, possibly a read error. J is TRBJ1-1 and V is TRBV4-2; D uncertain. Looked up from germline, CDR1 is LGHNA and CDR2 is YNFKEQ. The CDR3 totals 14 residues. CDR3 DNA sequence: TGTGCCAGCAGCCAAGAAGGGAGCGGCACTCAAGCTTTCTTT. As protein: CASSQEGSGTQAFF.

CDR3 coding DNA: TGTGCGAGCCAGGGACTGAACACTGAAGCTTTCTTT. The encoded protein is CASQGLNTEAFF. This chain joins TRBV7-9 and TRBJ1-1, with a tentative D call TRBD1 (5 bases). Germline assignment: CDR1 SEHNR and CDR2 FQNEAQ (reference sequence). The CDR3 totals 12 residues.

The CDR3 bases are TGTGCCATCAGTCTGGGACAGGGAGAATCACCCCTCCACTTT. This translates into CAISLGQGESPLHF. This chain uses TRBV10-3 with TRBJ1-6; 9 nucleotides agree with TRBD1. The trim removed 5 bases at V and 10 bases at J, leaving 6 bases unmatched. CDR3 length: 14 amino acids. Looked up from germline, CDR1 is ENHRY and CDR2 is SYGVKD.

The chain employs TRBV10-1 and TRBJ1-4; unclear D gene. The germline V gene encodes CDR1 WNHNN and CDR2 SYGVQD (reference sequence). V dropped 3 bases and J dropped 4 bases, with 21 bases sitting between them. There are 18 residues in the CDR3. The CDR3 reads CASSDTYPRGRGNEKLFF. CDR3 in DNA: TGCGCCAGCAGTGATACGTATCCCCGGGGTCGGGGTAATGAAAAACTGTTTTTT.

The genes are TRBV18 and TRBJ1-4; 7 nucleotides match TRBD1. J gave up 2 bases and V 2 bases, and 8 bases lay outside the gene matches. Germline lookup yields CDR1 KGHSH and CDR2 LQKENI. This CDR3 comprises 17 residues. DNA for the CDR3: TGTGCCAGCTCACCATGGAAGGGGGCCGTTACTAATGAAAAACTGTTTTTT. This encodes CASSPWKGAVTNEKLFF.

Concerning this clone itself: A read error may be the cause here, since a much bigger clone is one base away. The rearrangement uses TRBV6-5 and TRBJ2-7, with 11 positions matching TRBD1. Losses at the gene ends were 6 bases for V and 9 bases for J; bases not matched to a gene: 10. The length of the CDR3 is 14 residues. Germline values: CDR1 MNHEY, CDR2 SVGAGI. The CDR3 spells CASRTRDRGSGQYF. The CDR3 region has the DNA TGTGCCAGCAGAACCCGGGACAGGGGGTCGGGGCAGTACTTC.

The gene calls are TRBV30 and TRBJ1-1, with unresolved D. Looked up from germline, CDR1 is GTSNPN and CDR2 is SVGIG (reference sequence). This CDR3 is built from 12 residues. V was shortened by 7 bases and J by 0 bases, with 9 bases between the two germline ends. CDR3 region: CAYLPMNTEAFF. The CDR3 region has the DNA TGTGCCTACCTACCTATGAACACTGAAGCTTTCTTT.